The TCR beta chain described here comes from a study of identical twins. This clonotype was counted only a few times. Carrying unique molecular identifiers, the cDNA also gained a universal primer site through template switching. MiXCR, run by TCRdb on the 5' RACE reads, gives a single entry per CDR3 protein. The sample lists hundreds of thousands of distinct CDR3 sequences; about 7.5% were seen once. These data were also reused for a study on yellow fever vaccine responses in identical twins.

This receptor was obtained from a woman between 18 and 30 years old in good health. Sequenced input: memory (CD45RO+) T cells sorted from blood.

CDR3 residues: CASRPRDRTYEQYF. Here the CDR3 DNA reads TGTGCCAGCAGGCCTCGAGACAGGACCTACGAGCAGTACTTC. The chain uses TRBV3-1 and TRBJ2-7, with D tentatively TRBD1 (6 bases). Germline CDR1 and CDR2: LGHDT and YNNKEL (reference sequence). V dropped 6 bases and J dropped 2 bases, with 14 bases sitting between them. This CDR3 has 14 residues.